The text below deals with one T cell receptor beta chain. As yet, its antigen is unknown. Germline V gene sequence: CDR1 LNHNV, CDR2 YYDKDF (reference sequence). V lost 1 base to trimming and J lost 0 bases, with 9 bases between them. There are 16 residues in the CDR3. Sequencing libraries for TCR beta were prepared with iRepertoire HTBI primers and Arm-PCR of CDR3 regions. MiXCR, applied by TCRdb to the multiplex PCR reads, yields one record per CDR3 protein. The table shows approximately 360,000 distinct CDR3 sequences, with approximately 12% occurring only once. The data are from a study of regulatory T cells in long-lasting Graves disease. Study-wide results and caveats: Newly diagnosed patients had higher TCR diversity than persistent Graves' patients did. Thyroid tissue went unstudied; only peripheral blood was examined. Persistent cases favored TRBV28, TRBJ1-2 and TRBJ2-5.

Time point denoted: newly diagnosed GD, antithyroid drugs for less than 3 months. Generation of the TCR library employed RNA extracted from PBMCs. This sample was shared with a second study, whose subject was T cells in Graves' hyperthyroidism and ophthalmopathy. Per that study: Blood also contained most expanded thyroid clonotypes above 0.001.

The specimen was peripheral blood mononuclear cells (PBMCs), collected at new diagnosis, from a patient treated with antithyroid drugs. The chain recombines TRBV15 with TRBJ2-2; D gene ambiguous. This TCR was recovered from a woman aged 18-30 years with Graves disease. DNA of the CDR3: TGTGCCACCAGCAGAGTACGGGTGACGAACACCGGGGAGCTGTTTTTT. It yields the protein CATSRVRVTNTGELFF.